This T cell receptor beta chain was profiled in a study of shared clonotypes between healthy human individuals. Clones were sequenced by immunoSEQ multiplex PCR, and TCRdb holds only the in-frame ones, with some missing. This sample carries millions of clones, approximately 95% of them seen once, and the ten largest clones take about 0.41%. The CDR3 runs to 14 residues. Germline CDR1 is SGHRS and CDR2 is YFSETQ. V dropped 1 base and J dropped 8; count of bases not matched to a gene: 5. The chain employs TRBV5-1 and TRBJ1-4; 7 bases line up with TRBD1. The TCR originated in a man between 18 and 35 years old in good health. Some clones in this sample may be carry-over from other donors' samples. The source material was naive CD4+ T cells from PBMCs. Documented subset: CD45RA+ positively selected. CDR3 residues: CASSLLGGGEKLFF. CDR3 nucleotides: TGCGCCAGCAGCTTGCTAGGGGGCGGAGAAAAACTGTTTTTT.